The next 19 T cell receptor beta chains were all read from a single sample in a study of T cell responses to AZD1222 COVID-19 vaccine. Using immunoSEQ multiplex PCR, the repertoire was profiled, and TCRdb retains in-frame clones only, with some absent. The table includes some 120,000 clones, 92% detected once. The sequencing used peripheral blood, collected on day 0 of AZD1222 vaccination. All receptors derive from an adult in good health.

This rearrangement joins TRBV5-5 to TRBJ2-7, with D unresolved. There are 11 residues in the CDR3. Looked up from germline, CDR1 is SGHKS and CDR2 is YYEKEE (reference sequence). V lost 1 base, J lost 5 bases, and 4 bases lay in between. The DNA of the CDR3 is TGTGCCAGCAGCTTGAAAAACGAGCAGTACTTC. This sequence encodes CASSLKNEQYF.

V is TRBV5-1 and J is TRBJ1-4; 7 positions match TRBD1. The CDR3 is 15 residues long. From germline, CDR1 is SGHRS and CDR2 YFSETQ. V shed 4 bases, J shed 8 bases, and the junction held 11 bases outside the gene matches. The CDR3 DNA reads TGCGCCAGCAGCGTCGGGACAGCGGTTGGGGAAAAACTGTTTTTT. As protein: CASSVGTAVGEKLFF. Full variable domain (missing parts from reference TRBV5-1 and TRBJ1-4): KAGVTQTPRYLIKTRGQQVTLSCSPISGHRSVSWYQQTPGQGLQFLFEYFSETQRNKGNFPGRFSGRQFSNSRSEMNVSTLELGDSALYLCASSVGTAVGEKLFFGSGTQLSVL.

V gene TRBV10-2 combines with J gene TRBJ2-7; 8 nucleotides line up with TRBD1. CDR3 length equals 17 residues. Trimming cost V 1 base and J 3 bases; bases outside gene matches: 11. Germline V gene sequence: CDR1 WSHSY, CDR2 SAAADI. Written as DNA, the CDR3 is TGCGCCAGCAGTGAGTTTGGAATAGGGACAGGTCGCTACGAGCAGTACTTC. It translates to CASSEFGIGTGRYEQYF.

With respect to this clone: The sample holds other DNA sequences that translate to the same CDR3. J is TRBJ2-7 and V is TRBV27, with D possibly being TRBD1 or TRBD2 (7 bases each). The CDR3 has 14 amino acids. Germline V gene lookup returns CDR1 MNHEY and CDR2 SMNVEV (reference sequence). Trimming removed 2 bases at V and 1 base at J, with 9 bases between. The CDR3 here is CASSLQGGSYEQYF. The CDR3 nucleotides read TGTGCCAGCAGTTTACAGGGGGGGTCCTACGAGCAGTACTTC.

The chain recombines TRBV20-1 with TRBJ1-2; D is possibly TRBD1 (6 bases). Trimming removed 3 bases at V and 2 bases at J, with 19 bases between. CDR3 size: 16 residues. Per germline, CDR1 DFQATT and CDR2 SNEGSKA (reference sequence). The CDR3 DNA sequence: TGCAGTGCTAGTTCCCCCGGAGGGGGGCCCAACTATGGCTACACCTTC. Amino acids: CSASSPGGGPNYGYTF.

The chain is built from TRBV6-7 and TRBJ1-5; the D gene is possibly TRBD1 (6 bases). TRBV6-7 has ORF status, its function being uncertain. CDR3 size: 20 residues. Trimming took 6 bases from V and 3 from J, leaving 30 bases between them. This CDR3 is CASRLRYRDTSQMTNQPQHF. CDR3 nucleotide sequence: TGTGCCAGCAGATTACGCTACCGGGACACTTCCCAAATGACCAATCAGCCCCAGCATTTT.

Only a few counts were recorded for this clone. The gene calls are TRBV4-2 and TRBJ2-5, with 7 bases lining up with TRBD1. The V gene end was trimmed by 5 bases and the J gene end by 2 bases; junction bases not matched to a gene: 5. CDR1 and CDR2 from the germline V gene are LGHNA and YNFKEQ. This CDR3 has 14 residues. DNA of the CDR3: TGTGCCAGCAGCATCCGGGACAGACAAGAGACCCAGTACTTC. It yields the protein CASSIRDRQETQYF.

This sequence joins TRBV24-1 and TRBJ2-3; 7 nucleotides align to TRBD2. Germline-derived CDR1 and CDR2 are KGHDR and SFDVKD. V lost 3 bases to trimming and J lost 3 bases; unmatched junction nucleotides: 8. The CDR3 is 16 residues long. CDR3 nucleotide sequence: TGTGCCACCAGTGATCCGACTAGCATGTATACAGATACGCAGTATTTT. Translated, it gives CATSDPTSMYTDTQYF.

This sequence joins TRBV5-1 and TRBJ2-7, with TRBD2 matching over 10 bases. The CDR3 spans 14 residues. Trimming at V came to 6 bases and at J to 5 bases, leaving 8 bases not matched to a gene. From germline, CDR1 is SGHRS and CDR2 YFSETQ. CDR3 residues: CASKAELAGDEQYF. The DNA of the CDR3 is TGCGCCAGCAAGGCGGAGCTAGCGGGAGACGAGCAGTACTTC.

The chain employs TRBV6-5 and TRBJ1-2; D is unresolved. V was clipped by 0 bases and J by 7 bases, with 15 bases between them. CDR1 and CDR2 from the germline V gene are MNHEY and SVGAGI. The CDR3 has 15 residues. This CDR3 is CASSYSYSLEGGYTF. The DNA for the CDR3 is TGTGCCAGCAGTTACTCATACAGCCTAGAGGGTGGCTACACCTTC.

The chain recombines TRBV5-1 with TRBJ1-1; 7 bases are a match to TRBD1. There are 15 residues in the CDR3. CDR1 SGHRS and CDR2 YFSETQ come from the germline V gene. The V and J ends lost 4 bases and 3 bases, in that order; junction bases with no gene match: 9. The CDR3 DNA follows: TGCGCCAGCAGCAACGACCCGACAGGGTACACTGAAGCTTTCTTT. The encoded protein is CASSNDPTGYTEAFF.

This clone was counted a few times. The rearrangement uses TRBV18 and TRBJ2-7; D gene uncertain. The CDR3 extends over 14 amino acids. V lost 2 bases, J lost 2 bases, and 10 bases lay in between. Germline V gene sequence: CDR1 KGHSH, CDR2 LQKENI. In DNA form, the CDR3 reads TGTGCCAGCTCACCAGGGGTGGGCCCCTACGAGCAGTACTTC. This codes for CASSPGVGPYEQYF.

The chain joins TRBV6-1 to TRBJ2-1, with TRBD1 matching over 9 bases. This CDR3 is 16 amino acids long. Germline V gives CDR1 MNHNS, CDR2 SASEGT. V was clipped by 3 bases and J by 8 bases; unmatched bases: 11. CDR3 sequence (DNA): TGTGCCAGCAGTGACAGCCCGGGACAGGGAATCCATGAGCAGTTCTTC. Amino acid sequence: CASSDSPGQGIHEQFF.

This clone showed up just a few times. In DNA form, the CDR3 reads TGTGCCAGCAGCGCCGCAGGCTATAGCAATCAGCCCCAGCATTTT. It specifies CASSAAGYSNQPQHF. The chain combines TRBV5-8 with TRBJ1-5; D is ambiguous. V gave up 4 bases and J gave up 0 bases, with 11 bases separating them. CDR3 length: 15 residues. Germline V gives CDR1 SGHTS, CDR2 YDEGEE.

The rearrangement links TRBV7-8 to TRBJ1-4, with D hard to call. Germline V lookup: CDR1 SGHVS, CDR2 FQNEAQ. The V end lost 5 bases, the J end lost 5 bases, and 12 bases lay between the germline ends. The CDR3 covers 14 residues. The DNA for the CDR3 is TGTGCCAGCAGCCGAGCGGTGATGAATGAAAAACTGTTTTTT. It encodes CASSRAVMNEKLFF.

This clone was found once. Written as DNA, the CDR3 is TGTGCCAGCACCATCACAGGATTTGGCAATCAGCCCCAGCATTTT. Translated, it gives CASTITGFGNQPQHF. The chain recombines TRBV28 with TRBJ1-5, with D perhaps TRBD1 (5 bases). V was trimmed by 7 bases and J by 2 bases, leaving 15 bases between them. Germline V gene lookup returns CDR1 MDHEN and CDR2 SYDVKM. The CDR3 is 15 residues long.

The CDR3 loop is CASSLGVARGQGNDYGYTF. CDR3 in DNA: TGTGCCAGCAGCTTAGGGGTGGCGAGGGGACAGGGTAATGACTATGGCTACACCTTC. V is TRBV7-9 and J is TRBJ1-2; 9 bases map to TRBD1. This CDR3 comprises 19 residues. Germline V gene sequence: CDR1 SEHNR, CDR2 FQNEAQ (reference sequence). Trimming removed 1 base from V and 3 bases from J; junction bases left unmatched: 15.

V is TRBV9 and J is TRBJ2-3; D gene uncertain. This CDR3 comprises 12 residues. CDR1 and CDR2 (germline): SGDLS, YYNGEE. V dropped 7 bases and J dropped 8 bases, with 14 bases sitting between them. Here the CDR3 reads CASSLRAGTQYF. CDR3 DNA sequence: TGTGCCAGCTCCCTCCGGGCAGGTACGCAGTATTTT.

The chain uses TRBV6-6 and TRBJ1-5; the match to TRBD1 covers 7 bases. The ends lost 4 bases at V and 1 base at J; junction bases unmatched: 7. Looked up from germline, CDR1 is MNHNY and CDR2 is SVGAGI (reference sequence). The CDR3 loop spans 16 amino acids. Here the CDR3 reads CASSLSTGTSNQPQHF. The CDR3, as DNA: TGTGCCAGCAGTTTATCGACAGGGACGAGCAATCAGCCCCAGCATTTT.